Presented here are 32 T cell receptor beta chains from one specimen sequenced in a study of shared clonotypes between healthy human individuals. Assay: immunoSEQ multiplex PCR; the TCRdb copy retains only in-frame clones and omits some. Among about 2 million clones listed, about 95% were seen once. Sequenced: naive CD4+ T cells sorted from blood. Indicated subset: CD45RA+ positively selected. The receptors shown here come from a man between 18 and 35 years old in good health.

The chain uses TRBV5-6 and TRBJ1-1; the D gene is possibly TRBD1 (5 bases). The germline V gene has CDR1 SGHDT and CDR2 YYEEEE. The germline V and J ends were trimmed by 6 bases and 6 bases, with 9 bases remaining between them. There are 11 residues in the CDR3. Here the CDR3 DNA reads TGTGCCAGCAATAGGGGAGCTGAAGCTTTCTTT. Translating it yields CASNRGAEAFF.

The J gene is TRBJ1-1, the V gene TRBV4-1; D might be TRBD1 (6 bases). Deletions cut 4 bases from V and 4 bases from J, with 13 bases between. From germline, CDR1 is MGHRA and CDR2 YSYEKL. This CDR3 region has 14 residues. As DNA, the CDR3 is TGCGCCAGCAGCCGCGGGGAAGGGGGCACTGAAGCTTTCTTT. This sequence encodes CASSRGEGGTEAFF.

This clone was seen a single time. The CDR3 DNA is TGTGCCAGCGGAAGGATGGCCCCAGAGACCCAGTACTTC. This translates into CASGRMAPETQYF. The chain recombines TRBV6-1 with TRBJ2-5; D gene unclear. Germline CDR1 is MNHNS and CDR2 is SASEGT. Trimming pared 8 bases from V and 4 bases from J, leaving 14 bases between. The CDR3 is made up of 13 amino acids.

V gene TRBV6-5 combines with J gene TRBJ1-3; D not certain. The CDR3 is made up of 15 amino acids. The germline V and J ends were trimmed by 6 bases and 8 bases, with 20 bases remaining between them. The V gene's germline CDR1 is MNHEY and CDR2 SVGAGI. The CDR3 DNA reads TGTGCCAGCAGATCCCCCCGGTCCATCGGGGACACCATATATTTT. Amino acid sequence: CASRSPRSIGDTIYF.

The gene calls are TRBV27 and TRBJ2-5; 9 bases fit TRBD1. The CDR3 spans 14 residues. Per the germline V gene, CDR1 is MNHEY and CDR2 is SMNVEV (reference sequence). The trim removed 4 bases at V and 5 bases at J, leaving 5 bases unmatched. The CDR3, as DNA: TGTGCCAGCAGTTGGGGACAGGGTAGGGAGACCCAGTACTTC. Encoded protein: CASSWGQGRETQYF.

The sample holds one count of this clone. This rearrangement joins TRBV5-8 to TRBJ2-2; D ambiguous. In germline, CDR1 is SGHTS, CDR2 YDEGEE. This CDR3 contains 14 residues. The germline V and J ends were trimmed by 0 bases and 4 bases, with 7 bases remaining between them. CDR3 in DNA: TGTGCCAGCAGCTTGGAGGGAATCACCGGGGAGCTGTTTTTT. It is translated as CASSLEGITGELFF.

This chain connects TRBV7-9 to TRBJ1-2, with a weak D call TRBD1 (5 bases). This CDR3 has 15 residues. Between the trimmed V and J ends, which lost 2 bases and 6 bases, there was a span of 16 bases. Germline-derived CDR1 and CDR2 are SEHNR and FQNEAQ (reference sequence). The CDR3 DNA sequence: TGTGCCAGCAGCTTACAATCCACCGGACATAATGGCTACACCTTC. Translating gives CASSLQSTGHNGYTF.

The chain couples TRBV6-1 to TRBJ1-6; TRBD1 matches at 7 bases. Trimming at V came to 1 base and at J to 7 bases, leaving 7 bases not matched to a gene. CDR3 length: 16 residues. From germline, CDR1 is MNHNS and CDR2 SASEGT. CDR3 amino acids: CASSEVRPGGNSPLHF. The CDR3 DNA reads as TGTGCCAGCAGTGAAGTAAGGCCAGGGGGGAATTCACCCCTCCACTTT.

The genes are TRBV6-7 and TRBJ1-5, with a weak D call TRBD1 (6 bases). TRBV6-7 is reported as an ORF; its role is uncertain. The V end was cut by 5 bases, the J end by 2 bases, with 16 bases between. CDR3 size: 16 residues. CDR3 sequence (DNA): TGTGCCAGCAGTGGCGACAGGCCCGGGGGCAATCAGCCCCAGCATTTT. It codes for CASSGDRPGGNQPQHF.

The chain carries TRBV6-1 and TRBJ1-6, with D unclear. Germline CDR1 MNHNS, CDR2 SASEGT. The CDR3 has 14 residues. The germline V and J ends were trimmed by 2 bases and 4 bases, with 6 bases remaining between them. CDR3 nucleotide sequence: TGTGCCAGCAGTGAAATGGGGTATAATTCACCCCTCCACTTT. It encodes CASSEMGYNSPLHF.

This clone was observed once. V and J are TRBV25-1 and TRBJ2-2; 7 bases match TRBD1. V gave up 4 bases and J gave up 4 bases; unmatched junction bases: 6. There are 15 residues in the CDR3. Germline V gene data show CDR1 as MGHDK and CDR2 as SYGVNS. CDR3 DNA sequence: TGTGCCAGCAGTGCAGATTCAGGGGGCACCGGGGAGCTGTTTTTT. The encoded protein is CASSADSGGTGELFF.

CDR3 nucleotides: TGTGCCAGCAGTGAAGTCTTACGACTAGCGGGTTCTGAAGCAGAGACCCAGTACTTC. Its protein is CASSEVLRLAGSEAETQYF. J is TRBJ2-5 and V is TRBV6-1; TRBD2 aligns across 10 bases. Trimming removed 1 base from V and 4 bases from J; junction bases left unmatched: 15. The CDR3 totals 19 residues. CDR1 and CDR2 (germline): MNHNS, SASEGT.

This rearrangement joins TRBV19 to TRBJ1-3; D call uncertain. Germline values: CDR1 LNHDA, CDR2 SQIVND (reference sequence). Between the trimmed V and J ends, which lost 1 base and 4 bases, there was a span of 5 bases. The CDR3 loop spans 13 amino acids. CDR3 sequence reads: CASSIANGNTIYF. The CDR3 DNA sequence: TGTGCCAGTAGTATAGCGAACGGAAACACCATATATTTT. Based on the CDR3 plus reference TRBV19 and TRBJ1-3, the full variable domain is DGGITQSPKYLFRKEGQNVTLSCEQNLNHDAMYWYRQDPGQGLRLIYYSQIVNDFQKGDIAEGYSVSREKKESFPLTVTSAQKNPTAFYLCASSIANGNTIYFGEGSWLTVV.

CDR3 protein: CSVALDRNQPQHF. CDR3 nucleotides: TGCAGCGTTGCCCTCGATCGCAATCAGCCCCAGCATTTT. The chain uses TRBV29-1 and TRBJ1-5, with D unclear. This CDR3 region has 13 residues. V was trimmed by 4 bases and J by 2 bases, leaving 9 bases between them. Looked up from germline, CDR1 is SQVTM and CDR2 is ANQGSEA.

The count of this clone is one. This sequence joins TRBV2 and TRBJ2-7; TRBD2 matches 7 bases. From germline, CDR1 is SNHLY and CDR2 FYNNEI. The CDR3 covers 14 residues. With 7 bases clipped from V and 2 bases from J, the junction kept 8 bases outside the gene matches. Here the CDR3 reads CASISGPLTYEQYF. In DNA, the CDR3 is TGTGCCAGCATTAGCGGGCCTCTTACCTACGAGCAGTACTTC.

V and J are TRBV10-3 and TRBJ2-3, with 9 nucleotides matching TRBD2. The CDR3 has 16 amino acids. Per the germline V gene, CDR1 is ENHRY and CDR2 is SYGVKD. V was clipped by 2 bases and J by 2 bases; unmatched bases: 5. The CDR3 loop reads CAISERLAGTTDTQYF. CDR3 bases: TGTGCCATCAGTGAGCGGCTAGCGGGAACCACAGATACGCAGTATTTT.

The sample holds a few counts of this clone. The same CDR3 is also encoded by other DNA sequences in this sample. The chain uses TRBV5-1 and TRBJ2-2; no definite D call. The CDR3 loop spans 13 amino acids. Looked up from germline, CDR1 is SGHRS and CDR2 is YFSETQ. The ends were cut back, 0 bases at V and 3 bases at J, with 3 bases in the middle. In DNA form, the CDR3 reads TGCGCCAGCAGCTTGGAATACACCGGGGAGCTGTTTTTT. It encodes CASSLEYTGELFF.

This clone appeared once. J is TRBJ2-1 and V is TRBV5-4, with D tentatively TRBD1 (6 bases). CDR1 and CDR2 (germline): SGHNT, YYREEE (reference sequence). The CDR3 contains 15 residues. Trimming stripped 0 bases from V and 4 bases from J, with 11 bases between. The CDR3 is CASSLDLGTYNEQFF. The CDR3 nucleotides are TGTGCCAGCAGCTTGGATTTAGGGACATACAATGAGCAGTTCTTC.

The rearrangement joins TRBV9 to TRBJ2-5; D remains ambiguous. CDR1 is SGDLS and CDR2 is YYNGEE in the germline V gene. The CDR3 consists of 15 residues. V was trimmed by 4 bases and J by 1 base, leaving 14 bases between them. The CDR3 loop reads CASSPMASSQETQYF. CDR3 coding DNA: TGTGCCAGCAGCCCTATGGCGTCTTCCCAAGAGACCCAGTACTTC. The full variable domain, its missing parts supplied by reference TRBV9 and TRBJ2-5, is DSGVTQTPKHLITATGQRVTLRCSPRSGDLSVYWYQQSLDQGLQFLIQYYNGEERAKGNILERFSAQQFPDLHSELNLSSLELGDSALYFCASSPMASSQETQYFGPGTRLLVL.

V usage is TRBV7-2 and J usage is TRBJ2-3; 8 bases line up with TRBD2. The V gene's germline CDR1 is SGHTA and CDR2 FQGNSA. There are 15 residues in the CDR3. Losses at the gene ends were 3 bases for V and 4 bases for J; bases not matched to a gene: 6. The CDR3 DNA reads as TGTGCCAGCAGCTTGAACGGGAGGGGGGCAGATACGCAGTATTTT. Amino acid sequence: CASSLNGRGADTQYF.

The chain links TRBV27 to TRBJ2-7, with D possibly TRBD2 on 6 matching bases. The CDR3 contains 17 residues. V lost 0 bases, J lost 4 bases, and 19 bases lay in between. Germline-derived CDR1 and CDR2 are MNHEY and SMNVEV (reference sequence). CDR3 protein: CASSLSRYGGEIYEQYF. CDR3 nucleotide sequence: TGTGCCAGCAGTTTATCGAGGTACGGGGGAGAAATTTACGAGCAGTACTTC.

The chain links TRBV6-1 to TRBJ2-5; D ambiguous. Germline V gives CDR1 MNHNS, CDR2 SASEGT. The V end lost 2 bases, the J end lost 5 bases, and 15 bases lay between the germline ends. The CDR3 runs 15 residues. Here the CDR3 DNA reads TGTGCCAGCAGTGAAACCCTACCCCGGGTGGAGACCCAGTACTTC. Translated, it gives CASSETLPRVETQYF.

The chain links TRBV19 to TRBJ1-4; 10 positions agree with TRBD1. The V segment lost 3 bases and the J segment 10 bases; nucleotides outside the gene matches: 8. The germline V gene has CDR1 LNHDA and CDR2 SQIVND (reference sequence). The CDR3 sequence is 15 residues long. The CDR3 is CASSMAGTGVGKLFF. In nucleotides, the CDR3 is TGTGCCAGTAGTATGGCCGGGACAGGGGTTGGAAAACTGTTTTTT.

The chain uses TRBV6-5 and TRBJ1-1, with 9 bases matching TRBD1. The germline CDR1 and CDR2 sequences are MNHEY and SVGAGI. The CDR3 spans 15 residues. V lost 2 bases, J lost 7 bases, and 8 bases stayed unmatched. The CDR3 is CASSYGGTGTFEAFF. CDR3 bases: TGTGCCAGCAGTTACGGCGGGACAGGGACTTTTGAAGCTTTCTTT.

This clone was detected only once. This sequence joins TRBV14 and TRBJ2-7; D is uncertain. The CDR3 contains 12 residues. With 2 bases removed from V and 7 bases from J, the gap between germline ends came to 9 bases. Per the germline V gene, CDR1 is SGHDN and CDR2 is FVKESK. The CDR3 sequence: CASSQSTIEQYF. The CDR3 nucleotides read TGTGCCAGCAGCCAATCCACCATAGAGCAGTACTTC.

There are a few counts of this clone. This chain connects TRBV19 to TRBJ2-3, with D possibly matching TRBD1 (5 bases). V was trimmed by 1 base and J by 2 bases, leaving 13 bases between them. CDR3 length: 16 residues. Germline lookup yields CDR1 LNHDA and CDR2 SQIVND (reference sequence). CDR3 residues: CASSIGAGLFTDTQYF. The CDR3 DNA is TGTGCCAGTAGTATAGGGGCAGGGTTATTCACAGATACGCAGTATTTT.

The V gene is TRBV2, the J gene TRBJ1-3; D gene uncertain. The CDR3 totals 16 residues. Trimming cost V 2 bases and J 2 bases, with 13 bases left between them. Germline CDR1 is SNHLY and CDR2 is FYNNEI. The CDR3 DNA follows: TGTGCCAGCAGTGAACGAGAACAGAACCCTGGAAACACCATATATTTT. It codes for CASSEREQNPGNTIYF.

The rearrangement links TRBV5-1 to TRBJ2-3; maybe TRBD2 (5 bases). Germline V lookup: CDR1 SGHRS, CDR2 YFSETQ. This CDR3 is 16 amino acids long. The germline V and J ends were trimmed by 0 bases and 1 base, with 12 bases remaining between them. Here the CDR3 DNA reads TGCGCCAGCAGCTTGGTCACGGGGTCGGGCACAGATACGCAGTATTTT. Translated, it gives CASSLVTGSGTDTQYF.

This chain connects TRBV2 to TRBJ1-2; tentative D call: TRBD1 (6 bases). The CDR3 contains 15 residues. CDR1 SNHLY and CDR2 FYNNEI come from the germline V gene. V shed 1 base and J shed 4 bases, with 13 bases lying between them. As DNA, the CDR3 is TGTGCCAGCAGTGAAGGTAGCGGGGGCTCCTATGGCTACACCTTC. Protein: CASSEGSGGSYGYTF.

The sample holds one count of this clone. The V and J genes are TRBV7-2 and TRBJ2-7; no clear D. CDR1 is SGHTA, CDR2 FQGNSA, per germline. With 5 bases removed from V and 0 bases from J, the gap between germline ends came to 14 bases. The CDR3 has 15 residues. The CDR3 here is CASSAQPGYSYEQYF. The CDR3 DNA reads TGTGCCAGCAGCGCCCAGCCGGGTTACTCCTACGAGCAGTACTTC.

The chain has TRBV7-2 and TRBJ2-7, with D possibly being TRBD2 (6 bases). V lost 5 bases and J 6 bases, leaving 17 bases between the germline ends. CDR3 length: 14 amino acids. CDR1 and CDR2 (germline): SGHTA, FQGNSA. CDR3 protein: CASSATRQSLEQYF. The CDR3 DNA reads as TGTGCCAGCAGCGCGACTAGGCAGTCCCTCGAGCAGTACTTC.

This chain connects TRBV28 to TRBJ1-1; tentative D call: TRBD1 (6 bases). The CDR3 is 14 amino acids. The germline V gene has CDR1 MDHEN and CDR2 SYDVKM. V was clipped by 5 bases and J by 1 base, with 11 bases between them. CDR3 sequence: CASSPQGWNTEAFF. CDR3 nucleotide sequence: TGTGCCAGCAGTCCACAGGGATGGAACACTGAAGCTTTCTTT.